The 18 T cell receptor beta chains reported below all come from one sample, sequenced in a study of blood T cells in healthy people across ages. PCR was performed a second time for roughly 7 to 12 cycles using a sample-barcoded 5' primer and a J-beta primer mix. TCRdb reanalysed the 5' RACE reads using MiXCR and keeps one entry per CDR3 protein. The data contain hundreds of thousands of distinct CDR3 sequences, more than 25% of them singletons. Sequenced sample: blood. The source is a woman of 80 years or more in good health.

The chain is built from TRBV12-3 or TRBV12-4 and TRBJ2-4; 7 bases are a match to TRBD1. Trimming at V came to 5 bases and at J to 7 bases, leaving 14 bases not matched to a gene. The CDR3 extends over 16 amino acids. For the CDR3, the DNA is TGTGCCAGCAGTCCCCCGGGACAGCTTTTAGGGAACATTCAGTACTTC. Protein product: CASSPPGQLLGNIQYF.

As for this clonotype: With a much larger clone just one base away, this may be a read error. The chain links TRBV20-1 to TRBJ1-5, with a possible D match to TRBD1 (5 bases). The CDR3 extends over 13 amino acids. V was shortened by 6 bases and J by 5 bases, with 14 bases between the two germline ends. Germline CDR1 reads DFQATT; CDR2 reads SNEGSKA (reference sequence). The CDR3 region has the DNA TGCAGTGCAGTGACAGTGGGCGATCAGCCCCAGCATTTT. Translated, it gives CSAVTVGDQPQHF.

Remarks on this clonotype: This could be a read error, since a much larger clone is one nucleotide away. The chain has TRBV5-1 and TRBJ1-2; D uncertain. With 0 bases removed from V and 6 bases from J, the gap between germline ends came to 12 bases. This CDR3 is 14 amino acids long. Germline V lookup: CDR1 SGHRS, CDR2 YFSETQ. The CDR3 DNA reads TGCGCCAGCAGCTTGGATACCCTACGAGATGGCTACACCTTC. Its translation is CASSLDTLRDGYTF.

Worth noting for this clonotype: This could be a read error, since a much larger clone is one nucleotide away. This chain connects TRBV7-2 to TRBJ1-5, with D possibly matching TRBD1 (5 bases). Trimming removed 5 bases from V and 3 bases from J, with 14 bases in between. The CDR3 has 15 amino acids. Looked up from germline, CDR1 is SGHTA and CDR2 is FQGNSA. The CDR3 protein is CASSPSGLINQPQHF. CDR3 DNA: TGTGCCAGCAGCCCCTCGGGACTGATCAATCAGCCCCAGCATTTT.

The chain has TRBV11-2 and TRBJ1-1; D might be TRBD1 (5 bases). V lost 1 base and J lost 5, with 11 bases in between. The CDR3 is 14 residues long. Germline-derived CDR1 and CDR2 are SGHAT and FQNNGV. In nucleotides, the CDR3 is TGTGCCAGCAGCTTAGGTGCAGGGAGGACTGAAGCTTTCTTT. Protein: CASSLGAGRTEAFF.

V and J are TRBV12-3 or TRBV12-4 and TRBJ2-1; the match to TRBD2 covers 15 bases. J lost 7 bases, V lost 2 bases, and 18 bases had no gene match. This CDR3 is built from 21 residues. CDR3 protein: CASSLIVRGLAGGGVENEQFF. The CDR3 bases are TGTGCCAGCAGTTTAATCGTTCGCGGACTAGCGGGAGGGGGGGTGGAGAATGAGCAGTTCTTC.

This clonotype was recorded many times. Here the CDR3 reads CASSLSGQGYEQYF. CDR3 nucleotides: TGTGCCAGCAGTCTCTCGGGACAGGGCTACGAGCAGTACTTC. The chain has TRBV12-3 or TRBV12-4 and TRBJ2-7, with 9 bases lining up with TRBD1. J gave up 3 bases and V 5 bases, and 5 bases lay outside the gene matches. CDR3 length equals 14 residues.

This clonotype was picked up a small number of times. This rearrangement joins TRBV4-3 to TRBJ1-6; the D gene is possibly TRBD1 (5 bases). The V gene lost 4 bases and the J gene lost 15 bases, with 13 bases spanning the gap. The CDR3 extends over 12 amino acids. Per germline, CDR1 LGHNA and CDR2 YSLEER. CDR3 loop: CASSRLGHHLHF. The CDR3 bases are TGCGCCAGCAGCCGATTGGGGCATCACCTCCACTTT.

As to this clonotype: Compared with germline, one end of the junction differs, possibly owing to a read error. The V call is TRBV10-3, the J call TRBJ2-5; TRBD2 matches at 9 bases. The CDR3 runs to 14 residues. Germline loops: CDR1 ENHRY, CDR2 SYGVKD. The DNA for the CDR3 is TGTGCCGTCAGGGCTAGCGGGGCAGGGGAGACCCAGTACTTC. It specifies CAVRASGAGETQYF.

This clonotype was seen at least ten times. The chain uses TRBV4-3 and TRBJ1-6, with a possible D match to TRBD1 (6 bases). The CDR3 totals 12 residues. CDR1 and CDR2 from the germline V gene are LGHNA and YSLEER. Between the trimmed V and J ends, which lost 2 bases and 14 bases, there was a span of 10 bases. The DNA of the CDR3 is TGCGCCAGCAGCCAAACACAGGGCACCCTCCACTTT. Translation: CASSQTQGTLHF.

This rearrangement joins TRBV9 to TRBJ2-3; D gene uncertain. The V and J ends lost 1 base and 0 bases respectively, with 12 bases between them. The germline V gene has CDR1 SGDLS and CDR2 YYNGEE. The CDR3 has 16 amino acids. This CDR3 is CASSVRALTSTDTQYF. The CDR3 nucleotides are TGTGCCAGCAGCGTACGAGCTCTAACTAGCACAGATACGCAGTATTTT.

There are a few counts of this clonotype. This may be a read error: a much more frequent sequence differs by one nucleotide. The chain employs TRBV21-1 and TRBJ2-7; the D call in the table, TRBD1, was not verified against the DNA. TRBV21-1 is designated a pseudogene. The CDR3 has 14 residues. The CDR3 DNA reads TGTGCCAGCAGCCCCCGGGACAGGGACCACGAGCAGTACTTC. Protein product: CASSPRDRDHEQYF.

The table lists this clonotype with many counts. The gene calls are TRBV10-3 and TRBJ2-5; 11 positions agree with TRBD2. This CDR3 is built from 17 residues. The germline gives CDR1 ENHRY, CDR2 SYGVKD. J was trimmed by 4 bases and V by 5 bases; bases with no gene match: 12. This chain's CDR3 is CAISKEISGGARETQYF. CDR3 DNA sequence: TGTGCCATCAGTAAAGAGATTAGCGGGGGGGCCAGAGAGACCCAGTACTTC.

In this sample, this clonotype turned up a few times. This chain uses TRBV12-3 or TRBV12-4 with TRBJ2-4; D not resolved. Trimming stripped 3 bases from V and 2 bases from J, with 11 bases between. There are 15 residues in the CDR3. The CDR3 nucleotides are TGTGCCAGCAGTTTGAAGGGTGCAACCAAAAACATTCAGTACTTC. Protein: CASSLKGATKNIQYF.

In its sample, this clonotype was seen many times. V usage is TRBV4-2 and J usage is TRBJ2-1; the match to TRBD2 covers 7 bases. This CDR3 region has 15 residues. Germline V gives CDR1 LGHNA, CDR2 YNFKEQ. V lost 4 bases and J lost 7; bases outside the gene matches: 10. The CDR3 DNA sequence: TGTGCCAGCAGCCCGGGACTACTAGGTAATAATGAGCAGTTCTTC. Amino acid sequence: CASSPGLLGNNEQFF.

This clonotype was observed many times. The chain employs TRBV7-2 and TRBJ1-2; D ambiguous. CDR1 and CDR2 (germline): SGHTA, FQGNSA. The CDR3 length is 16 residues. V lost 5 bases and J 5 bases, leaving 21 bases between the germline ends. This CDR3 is CASSPRNPVGEYGYTF. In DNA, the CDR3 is TGTGCCAGCAGCCCCCGCAACCCGGTCGGGGAGTATGGCTACACCTTC.

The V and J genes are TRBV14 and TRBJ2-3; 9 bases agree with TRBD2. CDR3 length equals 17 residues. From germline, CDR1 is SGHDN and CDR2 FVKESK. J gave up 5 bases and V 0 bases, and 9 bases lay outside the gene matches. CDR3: CASSQDKGLAGIDTQYF. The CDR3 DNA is TGTGCCAGCAGCCAAGATAAAGGGCTAGCGGGGATAGATACGCAGTATTTT.

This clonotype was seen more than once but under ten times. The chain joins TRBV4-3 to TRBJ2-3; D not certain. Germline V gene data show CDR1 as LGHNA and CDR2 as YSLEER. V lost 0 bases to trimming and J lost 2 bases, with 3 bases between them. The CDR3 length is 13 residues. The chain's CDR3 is CASSQEDTDTQYF. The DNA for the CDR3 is TGCGCCAGCAGCCAAGAGGACACAGATACGCAGTATTTT.